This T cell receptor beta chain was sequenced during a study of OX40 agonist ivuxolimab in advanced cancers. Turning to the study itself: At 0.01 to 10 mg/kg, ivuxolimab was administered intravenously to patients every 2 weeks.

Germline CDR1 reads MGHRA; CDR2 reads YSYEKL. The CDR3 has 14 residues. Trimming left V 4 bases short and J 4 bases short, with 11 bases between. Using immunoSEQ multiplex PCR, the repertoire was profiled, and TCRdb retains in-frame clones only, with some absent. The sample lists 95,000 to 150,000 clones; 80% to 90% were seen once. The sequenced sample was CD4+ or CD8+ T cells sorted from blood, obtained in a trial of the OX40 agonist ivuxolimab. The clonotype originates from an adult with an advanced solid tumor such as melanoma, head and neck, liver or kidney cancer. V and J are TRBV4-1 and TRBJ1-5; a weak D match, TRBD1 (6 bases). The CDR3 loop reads CASSRPDRNQPQHF. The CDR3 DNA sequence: TGCGCCAGCAGCCGGCCGGACAGAAATCAGCCCCAGCATTTT.